Below are 21 T cell receptor beta chains sequenced from a single sample in a study of T cells after yellow fever vaccination. TCRdb processed the 5' RACE reads anew with MiXCR; each CDR3 protein has one entry. Here the sample spans some 350,000 distinct CDR3 sequences, 11% being singletons. Material: PBMCs, obtained on the day of the first yellow fever vaccination. These receptors were collected from a man younger than 35 who received the YFV17D yellow fever vaccine.

The V and J genes are TRBV12-3 or TRBV12-4 and TRBJ1-5; 8 nucleotides agree with TRBD1. The J segment lost 4 bases and the V segment lost 5 bases, leaving 10 bases of the junction unmatched. The CDR3 has 16 residues. The CDR3 coding sequence is TGTGCCAGCAGTCCCCAGGGGGCTCGTGGGAATCAGCCCCAGCATTTT. This translates into CASSPQGARGNQPQHF.

This clonotype was counted a few times. This chain uses TRBV7-8 with TRBJ2-5; either TRBD1 or TRBD2 may supply D (6 bases each). This CDR3 contains 13 residues. CDR1 is SGHVS and CDR2 is FQNEAQ in the germline V gene. Trimming stripped 5 bases from V and 7 bases from J, with 14 bases between. The CDR3 sequence: CASSRRGGGTQYF. Here the CDR3 DNA reads TGTGCCAGCAGCCGTAGAGGAGGGGGGACCCAGTACTTC. Filled out from reference TRBV7-8 and TRBJ2-5, the complete variable domain reads GAGVSQSPRYKVAKRGQDVALRCDPISGHVSLFWYQQALGQGPEFLTYFQNEAQLDKSGLPSDRFFAERPEGSVSTLKIQRTQQEDSAVYLCASSRRGGGTQYFGPGTRLLVL.

The gene calls are TRBV5-1 and TRBJ1-2; D gene ambiguous. Germline values: CDR1 SGHRS, CDR2 YFSETQ. This CDR3 comprises 14 residues. V shed 0 bases and J shed 6 bases, with 12 bases lying between them. This chain's CDR3 is CASSLAVVRDGYTF. The DNA for the CDR3 is TGCGCCAGCAGCTTGGCCGTTGTGAGGGATGGCTACACCTTC.

In this sample, this clonotype turned up a few times. The chain combines TRBV12-3 or TRBV12-4 with TRBJ2-1, with TRBD2 identical over 8 bases. Trimming took 7 bases from V and 7 from J; bases not matched to a gene: 9. This CDR3 comprises 14 residues. The CDR3 DNA reads as TGTGCCAGCAAGATGCGGGGGGTTACTAATGAGCAGTTCTTC. Translation: CASKMRGVTNEQFF.

This clonotype was observed a handful of times. V is TRBV5-1 and J is TRBJ1-1, with D possibly TRBD1 on 5 matching bases. The V end was cut by 7 bases, the J end by 2 bases, with 15 bases between. The CDR3 length is 14 residues. Per germline, CDR1 SGHRS and CDR2 YFSETQ. The CDR3 spells CASRPGTANTEAFF. In nucleotides, the CDR3 is TGCGCCAGCCGTCCCGGGACGGCAAACACTGAAGCTTTCTTT.

This clonotype was detected only a few times. V gene TRBV2 combines with J gene TRBJ1-6; weak D call: TRBD1 (6 bases). This CDR3 is 14 amino acids long. V was clipped by 7 bases and J by 10 bases, with 17 bases between them. Germline CDR1 is SNHLY and CDR2 is FYNNEI. CDR3 residues: CASKQGPEQSPLHF. The CDR3, as DNA: TGTGCCAGCAAACAGGGTCCCGAGCAGTCACCCCTCCACTTT.

This clonotype has a count of ten or more. The chain employs TRBV7-2 and TRBJ2-3; 7 nucleotides agree with TRBD1. V gave up 6 bases and J gave up 3 bases; unmatched junction bases: 6. Germline V lookup: CDR1 SGHTA, CDR2 FQGNSA. This CDR3 has 14 amino acids. The CDR3 sequence: CASSRAGGTDTQYF. The DNA of the CDR3 is TGTGCCAGCAGTAGGGCAGGGGGAACAGATACGCAGTATTTT.

As DNA, the CDR3 is TGTGCCAGCAGTTACACTGGGAATTCACCCCTCCACTTT. It encodes CASSYTGNSPLHF. The gene calls are TRBV6-6 and TRBJ1-6; D unresolved. Germline V gene data show CDR1 as MNHNY and CDR2 as SVGAGI (reference sequence). The CDR3 totals 13 residues. The V and J ends lost 2 bases and 7 bases respectively, with 6 bases between them.

The chain couples TRBV19 to TRBJ2-3; a weak D match, TRBD2 (7 bases). The CDR3 runs 16 residues. Looked up from germline, CDR1 is LNHDA and CDR2 is SQIVND (reference sequence). Trimming left V 7 bases short and J 5 bases short, with 22 bases between. The CDR3 reads CASTLVGGREEDTQYF. CDR3 bases: TGTGCCAGTACGCTCGTGGGGGGGCGAGAAGAAGATACGCAGTATTTT.

This clonotype has more than one count but fewer than ten. This chain links TRBV9 with TRBJ2-3; 8 nucleotides agree with TRBD2. Germline loops: CDR1 SGDLS, CDR2 YYNGEE. This CDR3 contains 14 residues. Trimming removed 2 bases from V and 7 bases from J; junction bases left unmatched: 6. The chain's CDR3 is CASSVRGGANTQYF. CDR3 bases: TGTGCCAGCAGCGTTCGGGGGGGGGCCAATACGCAGTATTTT. The whole variable domain, remainder taken from reference TRBV9 and TRBJ2-3, is DSGVTQTPKHLITATGQRVTLRCSPRSGDLSVYWYQQSLDQGLQFLIQYYNGEERAKGNILERFSAQQFPDLHSELNLSSLELGDSALYFCASSVRGGANTQYFGPGTRLTVL.

This clonotype was counted ten times or more. This chain links TRBV6-5 with TRBJ2-1; D is tentatively TRBD1 or TRBD2 (5 bases each). The CDR3 is 16 amino acids. V was cut by 4 bases and J by 8 bases, with 21 bases left in between. The germline V gene encodes CDR1 MNHEY and CDR2 SVGAGI. The CDR3 loop reads CASSSVGVGSYDEQFF. In nucleotides, the CDR3 is TGTGCCAGCAGTTCCGTGGGGGTGGGTTCTTACGATGAGCAGTTCTTC.

This clonotype has just a few counts. The chain joins TRBV11-1 to TRBJ2-2; D might be TRBD1 or TRBD2, each matching 5 bases. The CDR3 is 19 residues long. CDR1 and CDR2 from the germline V gene are SGHAT and FQDESV (reference sequence). With 11 bases removed from V and 4 bases from J, the gap between germline ends came to 32 bases. CDR3 amino acids: CALTSEAEGREHSTGELFF. The CDR3 DNA follows: TGTGCCCTGACGAGCGAAGCAGAGGGCAGGGAGCACTCCACCGGGGAGCTGTTTTTT.

The chain combines TRBV2 with TRBJ1-2, with TRBD1 identical over 7 bases. Germline CDR1 is SNHLY and CDR2 is FYNNEI. The length of the CDR3 is 15 residues. Losses at the gene ends were 7 bases for V and 7 bases for J; bases not matched to a gene: 15. Here the CDR3 reads CASTLKSRGQGGYTF. The DNA of the CDR3 is TGTGCCAGCACCCTGAAAAGTAGGGGGCAGGGTGGCTACACCTTC. The variable domain in full, completed from reference TRBV2 and TRBJ1-2, reads EPEVTQTPSHQVTQMGQEVILRCVPISNHLYFYWYRQILGQKVEFLVSFYNNEISEKSEIFDDQFSVERPDGSNFTLKIRSTKLEDSAMYFCASTLKSRGQGGYTFGSGTRLTVV.

This clonotype was seen only a few times. CDR3 coding DNA: TGTGCCAGCAGGGCCGGACATTTCTCTGGGGCCAACGTCCTGACTTTC. Residues: CASRAGHFSGANVLTF. The chain links TRBV3-1 to TRBJ2-6; weak D call: TRBD1 (5 bases). The germline V gene encodes CDR1 LGHDT and CDR2 YNNKEL (reference sequence). V lost 6 bases to trimming and J lost 0 bases, with 12 bases between them. The CDR3 spans 16 residues.

V gene TRBV9 combines with J gene TRBJ2-1; 7 bases are a match to TRBD2. This CDR3 has 15 residues. The V gene's germline CDR1 is SGDLS and CDR2 YYNGEE. The V segment lost 1 base and the J segment 4 bases; nucleotides outside the gene matches: 5. The CDR3 DNA is TGTGCCAGCAGCGTACTAGCGGAGATTTACAATGAGCAGTTCTTC. It encodes CASSVLAEIYNEQFF. Looking up the rest from reference TRBV9 and TRBJ2-1 gives the full variable domain: DSGVTQTPKHLITATGQRVTLRCSPRSGDLSVYWYQQSLDQGLQFLIQYYNGEERAKGNILERFSAQQFPDLHSELNLSSLELGDSALYFCASSVLAEIYNEQFFGPGTRLTVL.

The chain uses TRBV20-1 and TRBJ2-5; 8 bases fit TRBD2. The CDR3 spans 14 residues. Trimming at V came to 0 bases and at J to 5 bases, leaving 5 bases not matched to a gene. Germline-derived CDR1 and CDR2 are DFQATT and SNEGSKA (reference sequence). The CDR3 DNA follows: TGCAGTGCTAGAGATTTCGGCGGGGGGGAGACCCAGTACTTC. This translates into CSARDFGGGETQYF.

This clonotype was observed a handful of times. This chain links TRBV10-3 with TRBJ2-7, with D hard to call. The CDR3 is 13 residues long. The germline V gene has CDR1 ENHRY and CDR2 SYGVKD. The V gene lost 1 base and the J gene lost 6 bases, with 10 bases spanning the gap. The CDR3, as DNA: TGTGCCATCAGTGAGTTAACGTACGGCGAGCAGTACTTC. This sequence encodes CAISELTYGEQYF.

The table lists this clonotype with a few counts. The chain links TRBV4-1 to TRBJ1-3; D is undetermined. Germline lookup yields CDR1 MGHRA and CDR2 YSYEKL. CDR3 length: 17 residues. V was pared by 0 bases and J by 0 bases, with 12 bases between. CDR3 in amino acids: CASSQDKGSISGNTIYF. The CDR3 region has the DNA TGCGCCAGCAGCCAAGATAAAGGCAGTATCTCTGGAAACACCATATATTTT.

The CDR3 loop is CAASQDRNFNYGYTF. The CDR3 region has the DNA TGTGCCGCTTCACAGGACAGAAATTTCAACTATGGCTACACCTTC. V gene TRBV6-1 combines with J gene TRBJ1-2; tentative D call: TRBD1 (6 bases). Trimming left V 11 bases short and J 2 bases short, with 21 bases between. CDR1 and CDR2 from the germline V gene are MNHNS and SASEGT. This CDR3 has 15 amino acids.

This clonotype has a handful of counts. This chain uses TRBV4-3 with TRBJ2-7; D not resolved. Germline assignment: CDR1 LGHNA and CDR2 YSLEER. V gave up 4 bases and J gave up 0 bases, with 10 bases separating them. This CDR3 spans 14 amino acids. This CDR3 reads CASSLRAPSYEQYF. The CDR3 nucleotides read TGCGCCAGCAGCCTCAGAGCTCCCTCCTACGAGCAGTACTTC.

Only a few counts were recorded for this clonotype. The V call is TRBV4-1, the J call TRBJ2-2; TRBD1 matches 9 bases. CDR3 length: 17 amino acids. V trimming: 1 base; J trimming: 6 bases; junction bases outside the gene matches: 9. CDR1 is MGHRA, CDR2 YSYEKL, per germline. CDR3 protein: CASSQGAGQGGSGELFF. The CDR3 coding sequence is TGCGCCAGCAGCCAAGGGGCGGGACAGGGTGGTTCCGGGGAGCTGTTTTTT.